A selection of T cell receptor beta chains follows, all from one sample in a study of OX40 agonist ivuxolimab in advanced cancers. Sequenced by immunoSEQ multiplex PCR; TCRdb stores in-frame clones only, minus some. The profile shows over 95,000 clones, 90% to 95% of them singletons. Specimen: CD4+ or CD8+ T cells sorted from blood, collected in a trial of the OX40 agonist ivuxolimab. These receptors all stem from an adult with an advanced solid tumor such as melanoma, head and neck, liver or kidney cancer. Both conserved end residues are part of each CDR3. The order of the fields is J gene, clone size, V gene, D gene, CDR3 DNA, CDR3 protein. The D gene is left open where the match is weak. Some rows have no size entry. The others give once, few or many, or a class for an expanded clone.

j_gene: TRBJ1-2; abundance: NA; v_gene: TRBV6-4; d_gene: TRBD1; CDR3nt: TGTGCCAGCAGCTTAGACAGGGAACATGGCTACACCTTC; CDR3aa: CASSLDREHGYTF
j_gene: TRBJ2-7; abundance: NA; v_gene: TRBV5-5; d_gene: NA; CDR3nt: TGTGCCAGCAGCTTGGCCAGGGTAGGGAACGAGCAGTACTTC; CDR3aa: CASSLARVGNEQYF
j_gene: TRBJ2-1; abundance: NA; v_gene: TRBV28; d_gene: NA; CDR3nt: TGTGCCAGCAGTTTACCGACTACCCTATGGGGGCAGCAGTTCTTC; CDR3aa: CASSLPTTLWGQQFF
j_gene: TRBJ2-1; abundance: NA; v_gene: TRBV19; d_gene: NA; CDR3nt: TGTGCCAGTAGTATGTCGGGAGTGGAGAATGAGCAGTTCTTC; CDR3aa: CASSMSGVENEQFF
j_gene: TRBJ1-1; abundance: NA; v_gene: TRBV11-2; d_gene: NA; CDR3nt: TGTGCCAGCAGCCCTGGGGGCAGTAGAGTTGAAGCTTTCTTT; CDR3aa: CASSPGGSRVEAFF
j_gene: TRBJ2-7; abundance: NA; v_gene: TRBV10-3; d_gene: TRBD2; CDR3nt: TGTGCCTCCGCGGAGGGAGGGACCTACGAGCAGTACTTC; CDR3aa: CASAEGGTYEQYF
j_gene: TRBJ2-5; abundance: NA; v_gene: TRBV2; d_gene: NA; CDR3nt: TGTGCCAGCACGGAGCTAGCGGAGACCCAGTACTTC; CDR3aa: CASTELAETQYF
j_gene: TRBJ2-1; abundance: once; v_gene: TRBV5-4; d_gene: NA; CDR3nt: TGTGCCAGCAGCTCTAAATTATCAGGAAACAATGAGCAGTTCTTC; CDR3aa: CASSSKLSGNNEQFF
j_gene: TRBJ1-4; abundance: NA; v_gene: TRBV4-1; d_gene: NA; CDR3nt: TGCGCCAGCAGCCGAGTGACAGGCTTTAATGAAAAACTGTTTTTT; CDR3aa: CASSRVTGFNEKLFF
j_gene: TRBJ2-1; abundance: NA; v_gene: TRBV15; d_gene: NA; CDR3nt: TGTGCCACTGCCCCCCGGACGAGCAATGAGCAGTTCTTC; CDR3aa: CATAPRTSNEQFF
j_gene: TRBJ2-7; abundance: NA; v_gene: TRBV7-2; d_gene: NA; CDR3nt: TGTGCCAGCAGCCCAGCCCATTACGAGCAGTACTTC; CDR3aa: CASSPAHYEQYF
j_gene: TRBJ1-5; abundance: once; v_gene: TRBV6-5; d_gene: NA; CDR3nt: TGTGCCAGCAGTGTCCCCAATCAGCCCCAGCATTTT; CDR3aa: CASSVPNQPQHF
j_gene: TRBJ2-5; abundance: few; v_gene: TRBV10-1; d_gene: TRBD2; CDR3nt: TGCGCCAGCAGTGAAACGGGGGGGACCCAGTACTTC; CDR3aa: CASSETGGTQYF
j_gene: TRBJ2-5; abundance: NA; v_gene: TRBV18; d_gene: NA; CDR3nt: TGTGCCAGCTCATCCCTCCCAAGTCAAGAGACCCAGTACTTC; CDR3aa: CASSSLPSQETQYF
j_gene: TRBJ2-4; abundance: NA; v_gene: TRBV27; d_gene: TRBD2; CDR3nt: TGTGCCAGCAGTCGTGAAGGACTAGCAAACATTCAGTACTTC; CDR3aa: CASSREGLANIQYF
j_gene: TRBJ1-5; abundance: NA; v_gene: TRBV6-5; d_gene: TRBD1; CDR3nt: TGTGCCAGCAGTTACTCATCAGGGGGAAGTCAGCCCCAGCATTTT; CDR3aa: CASSYSSGGSQPQHF
j_gene: TRBJ2-5; abundance: NA; v_gene: TRBV11-1; d_gene: NA; CDR3nt: TGTGCCAGCAGCTACTCAGGGGCAGAGACCCAGTACTTC; CDR3aa: CASSYSGAETQYF
j_gene: TRBJ2-4; abundance: NA; v_gene: TRBV4-1; d_gene: NA; CDR3nt: TGCGCCAGCAGCCAAGATCGCTCCGGGGAGAGGGCCAAAAACATTCAGTACTTC; CDR3aa: CASSQDRSGERAKNIQYF
j_gene: TRBJ2-7; abundance: NA; v_gene: TRBV7-2; d_gene: NA; CDR3nt: TGTGCCAGCAGCTCTAGGGAGGGGGCTGGCGGTGCCTACGAGCAGTACTTC; CDR3aa: CASSSREGAGGAYEQYF
j_gene: TRBJ2-3; abundance: NA; v_gene: TRBV7-2; d_gene: NA; CDR3nt: TGTGCCAGCAGCCAAAGGGACCGCCGGGTAGATACGCAGTATTTT; CDR3aa: CASSQRDRRVDTQYF
j_gene: TRBJ1-1; abundance: NA; v_gene: TRBV6-5; d_gene: TRBD1; CDR3nt: TGTGCCAGCAGCCTTGGACAGGGGAAAGCTTTCTTT; CDR3aa: CASSLGQGKAFF
j_gene: TRBJ2-2; abundance: NA; v_gene: TRBV7-2; d_gene: NA; CDR3nt: TGTGCCAGCAGCTTAACTTGGACAGTGGGCACCGGGGAGCTGTTTTTT; CDR3aa: CASSLTWTVGTGELFF
j_gene: TRBJ2-3; abundance: once; v_gene: TRBV20-1; d_gene: NA; CDR3nt: TGCACTGCTGAGGCACCCGGGTTGAAGTATTTT; CDR3aa: CTAEAPGLKYF
j_gene: TRBJ2-2; abundance: NA; v_gene: TRBV6-1; d_gene: NA; CDR3nt: TGTGCCAGCAGTGAACCGGCAGGCACCGGGGAGCTGTTTTTT; CDR3aa: CASSEPAGTGELFF
j_gene: TRBJ2-3; abundance: NA; v_gene: TRBV28; d_gene: NA; CDR3nt: TGTGCCAGCAGTTTTAGGCGGTCTAGCACAGATACGCAGTATTTT; CDR3aa: CASSFRRSSTDTQYF
j_gene: TRBJ2-7; abundance: NA; v_gene: TRBV5-1; d_gene: NA; CDR3nt: TGCGCCAGCAGCCCGACAGATCCTACGAGAGGCGGGCAGTACTTC; CDR3aa: CASSPTDPTRGGQYF
j_gene: TRBJ2-1; abundance: NA; v_gene: TRBV19; d_gene: TRBD1; CDR3nt: TGTGCCAGTAGTATTCCCGGGACAGGGGCTGGTGAGCAGTTCTTC; CDR3aa: CASSIPGTGAGEQFF
j_gene: TRBJ2-1; abundance: NA; v_gene: TRBV6-1; d_gene: TRBD2; CDR3nt: TGTGCCAGCGAAGGTAGCGGGTCCTACAATGAGCAGTTCTTC; CDR3aa: CASEGSGSYNEQFF
j_gene: TRBJ1-1; abundance: NA; v_gene: TRBV11-2; d_gene: NA; CDR3nt: TGTGCCAGCAGCATCATTGCTGACAGGAACACTGAAGCTTTCTTT; CDR3aa: CASSIIADRNTEAFF
j_gene: TRBJ2-7; abundance: NA; v_gene: TRBV18; d_gene: NA; CDR3nt: TGTGCCAGCTCACCACCGAGCCAGGGTTCCTACGAGCAGTACTTC; CDR3aa: CASSPPSQGSYEQYF
j_gene: TRBJ2-5; abundance: NA; v_gene: TRBV9; d_gene: NA; CDR3nt: TGTGCCAGCAGCGTATCCGGGTTAAGCAATATAGAGACCCAGTACTTC; CDR3aa: CASSVSGLSNIETQYF
j_gene: TRBJ2-4; abundance: NA; v_gene: TRBV11-2; d_gene: TRBD2; CDR3nt: TGTGCCAGCAGCGTTAGCGGGAGGAACATTCAGTACTTC; CDR3aa: CASSVSGRNIQYF
j_gene: TRBJ2-5; abundance: NA; v_gene: TRBV11-2; d_gene: NA; CDR3nt: TGTGCCAGCAGCTTAGAACGGTCAGGGGTTTGGGAGACCCAGTACTTC; CDR3aa: CASSLERSGVWETQYF
j_gene: TRBJ1-1; abundance: NA; v_gene: TRBV5-4; d_gene: NA; CDR3nt: TGTGCCAGCAGCTTGGAGGGGCCGCAGACTGAAGCTTTCTTT; CDR3aa: CASSLEGPQTEAFF
j_gene: TRBJ2-7; abundance: NA; v_gene: TRBV5-3; d_gene: TRBD2; CDR3nt: TGTGCCAGAAGCTTGCTAGCGGGAGGGAGGAAATACGAGCAGTACTTC; CDR3aa: CARSLLAGGRKYEQYF
j_gene: TRBJ1-5; abundance: few; v_gene: TRBV21-1; d_gene: NA; CDR3nt: TGTGCCAGCAGCAAGTCAGGGGGCACCCACGGCCAAACATATAGCAATCAGCCCCAGCATTTT; CDR3aa: CASSKSGGTHGQTYSNQPQHF
j_gene: TRBJ2-2; abundance: once; v_gene: TRBV7-3; d_gene: NA; CDR3nt: TGTGCCAGCAGCTCTACAGGGTCGGTGAACACCGGGGAGCTGTTTTTT; CDR3aa: CASSSTGSVNTGELFF
j_gene: TRBJ2-2; abundance: NA; v_gene: TRBV4-1; d_gene: NA; CDR3nt: TGCGCCAGCAGCCAAGACCAACAGTGGCAGACCGGGGAGCTGTTTTTT; CDR3aa: CASSQDQQWQTGELFF
j_gene: TRBJ2-4; abundance: NA; v_gene: TRBV5-5; d_gene: NA; CDR3nt: TGTGCCAGCAGCTTGTCGAGGCAGGACATTCAGTACTTC; CDR3aa: CASSLSRQDIQYF
j_gene: TRBJ1-1; abundance: few; v_gene: TRBV7-9; d_gene: NA; CDR3nt: TGTGCCAGCAGCTTAGGATCGCTAAACACTGAAGCTTTCTTT; CDR3aa: CASSLGSLNTEAFF
j_gene: TRBJ2-1; abundance: NA; v_gene: TRBV6-1; d_gene: TRBD2; CDR3nt: TGTGCCAGCAGTGAGGGACTAGCGGGAGGGCATGAGCAGTTCTTC; CDR3aa: CASSEGLAGGHEQFF
j_gene: TRBJ1-4; abundance: NA; v_gene: TRBV6-5; d_gene: NA; CDR3nt: TGTGCCAGCAGTTACTTCGGGACGAGAAATGAAAAACTGTTTTTT; CDR3aa: CASSYFGTRNEKLFF
j_gene: TRBJ2-1; abundance: NA; v_gene: TRBV27; d_gene: TRBD1; CDR3nt: TGTGCCAGCAGTGCGGACAGGGGGCTGGACAATGAGCAGTTCTTC; CDR3aa: CASSADRGLDNEQFF
j_gene: TRBJ1-3; abundance: NA; v_gene: TRBV18; d_gene: NA; CDR3nt: TGTGCCAGCTCACCACGAGAAAAGGTTGGAAACACCATATATTTT; CDR3aa: CASSPREKVGNTIYF
j_gene: TRBJ1-4; abundance: NA; v_gene: TRBV6-5; d_gene: NA; CDR3nt: TGTGCCAGCAGCCGTAACAGAAATACTAATGAAAAACTGTTTTTT; CDR3aa: CASSRNRNTNEKLFF
j_gene: TRBJ1-1; abundance: NA; v_gene: TRBV2; d_gene: NA; CDR3nt: TGTGCCAGCAGTGCACAGCAGAACACTGAAGCTTTCTTT; CDR3aa: CASSAQQNTEAFF
j_gene: TRBJ2-3; abundance: NA; v_gene: TRBV28; d_gene: TRBD1; CDR3nt: TGTGCCAGCAGTTCCCTCGGACAGGGAGGAGGCACAGATACGCAGTATTTT; CDR3aa: CASSSLGQGGGTDTQYF
j_gene: TRBJ2-7; abundance: NA; v_gene: TRBV5-1; d_gene: NA; CDR3nt: TGCGCCAGCAGCTTGGGCGCGGGGTTTGAGCAGTACTTC; CDR3aa: CASSLGAGFEQYF
j_gene: TRBJ1-1; abundance: NA; v_gene: TRBV28; d_gene: TRBD1; CDR3nt: TGTGCCAGCAGTTTGACAGGGCGCCCTGAAGCTTTCTTT; CDR3aa: CASSLTGRPEAFF
j_gene: TRBJ2-7; abundance: NA; v_gene: TRBV18; d_gene: TRBD1; CDR3nt: TGTGCCAGCTCACCCCCGACAGGGTCCTACGAGCAGTACTTC; CDR3aa: CASSPPTGSYEQYF
j_gene: TRBJ1-1; abundance: NA; v_gene: TRBV28; d_gene: TRBD1; CDR3nt: TGTGCCAGCAGTCCTGGACAGGGGCGGAAAGCTTTCTTT; CDR3aa: CASSPGQGRKAFF
j_gene: TRBJ2-5; abundance: NA; v_gene: TRBV28; d_gene: NA; CDR3nt: TGTGCCAGCAGGCCCGCCTCGGGGGGCCGAGAGACCCAGTACTTC; CDR3aa: CASRPASGGRETQYF
j_gene: TRBJ1-3; abundance: NA; v_gene: TRBV5-1; d_gene: TRBD1; CDR3nt: TGCGCCAGCAGATCCCAGGGGGACACCATATATTTT; CDR3aa: CASRSQGDTIYF
j_gene: TRBJ2-7; abundance: NA; v_gene: TRBV5-4; d_gene: NA; CDR3nt: TGTGCCAGCAGCCCTCTTCCGGGAGAGGGCCACGAGCAGTACTTC; CDR3aa: CASSPLPGEGHEQYF